This T cell receptor (beta chain) was recovered during a study of T cells in tuberculosis. Study at large: T cells were selected with CD1B tetramers loaded with glucose monomycolate. A South African cohort included IGRA-negative adolescents, latently infected IGRA-positive adolescents and adults with active tuberculosis.

On average about 100,000 T cells per donor were immunosequenced. Only in-frame clones appear in the TCRdb table, and some are missing; sequencing was by immunoSEQ multiplex PCR. The sample yields some 26,000 clones, 90% to 95% seen once. Germline lookup yields CDR1 SGHTA and CDR2 FQGTGA. V shed 2 bases and J 4 bases; nucleotides not matched to a gene: 7. This CDR3 has 16 amino acids. Only one count was recorded for this clone. The receptor was derived from a donor aged 10 to 29 with latent tuberculosis or without tuberculosis infection. Some clones in this sample may be carry-over from other donors' samples. The sample comprised PBMCs. V gene TRBV7-3 combines with J gene TRBJ2-1; 8 bases line up with TRBD2. CDR3 protein: CASSLFTSGLYNEQFF. The CDR3 DNA reads TGTGCCAGCAGCTTATTTACTAGCGGACTATACAATGAGCAGTTCTTC. The full variable domain, with the rest looked up from reference TRBV7-3 and TRBJ2-1, is GAGVSQTPSNKVTEKGKYVELRCDPISGHTALYWYRQSLGQGPEFLIYFQGTGAADDSGLPNDRFFAVRPEGSVSTLKIQRTERGDSAVYLCASSLFTSGLYNEQFFGPGTRLTVL.